The 9 T cell receptor beta chains listed next were all sequenced from one sample in a study of technical replicates of blood from a handful of donors. The data were produced by immunoSEQ multiplex PCR, yet TCRdb's version contains in-frame clones alone and is incomplete. The table has some 54,000 clones, roughly 95% seen once. Sequenced sample: PBMCs. These receptors originate from a human donor in good health. Some clones in this sample may be carry-over from other donors' samples.

There are a few counts of this clone. The chain links TRBV6-1 to TRBJ2-5; 9 bases match TRBD2. Looked up from germline, CDR1 is MNHNS and CDR2 is SASEGT. The CDR3 sequence is 17 residues long. V lost 2 bases and J lost 5; bases outside the gene matches: 12. Here the CDR3 reads CASSEPPGGGAGETQYF. The CDR3 region has the DNA TGTGCCAGCAGTGAACCCCCGGGCGGGGGGGCTGGGGAGACCCAGTACTTC.

The CDR3 coding sequence is TGTGCCAGCAGCTTAGGGGGGGCGGGACTAGCTAATTCCGAGCAGTACTTC. This gives the protein CASSLGGAGLANSEQYF. The J gene is TRBJ2-7, the V gene TRBV11-2; 9 nucleotides line up with TRBD2. Germline V gene data show CDR1 as SGHAT and CDR2 as FQNNGV. The CDR3 covers 17 residues. Trimming at V came to 1 base and at J to 6 bases, leaving 13 bases not matched to a gene.

V gene TRBV7-6 combines with J gene TRBJ2-2; tentative D call: TRBD1 (6 bases). CDR1 is SGHVS and CDR2 is FNYEAQ in the germline V gene. Deletions cut 1 base from V and 7 bases from J, with 13 bases between. The CDR3 consists of 15 residues. In nucleotides, the CDR3 is TGTGCCAGCAGCTTAGACGCAGGGGCGGGCGGGGAGCTGTTTTTT. Translating gives CASSLDAGAGGELFF. The complete variable domain, with remaining parts taken from reference TRBV7-6 and TRBJ2-2, reads GAGVSQSPRYKVTKRGQDVALRCDPISGHVSLYWYRQALGQGPEFLTYFNYEAQQDKSGLPNDRFSAERPEGSISTLTIQRTEQRDSAMYRCASSLDAGAGGELFFGEGSRLTVL.

The CDR3 coding sequence is TGTGCCAGCAGTAGCTCAGGGACAGGGAATAGGGAGCAGTACTTC. Translation: CASSSSGTGNREQYF. The chain uses TRBV6-5 and TRBJ2-7; 9 nucleotides agree with TRBD1. Trimming took 5 bases from V and 7 from J; bases not matched to a gene: 12. The CDR3 loop spans 15 amino acids. Looked up from germline, CDR1 is MNHEY and CDR2 is SVGAGI.

V usage is TRBV5-5 and J usage is TRBJ2-2, with a tentative D call TRBD1 (6 bases). The V gene lost 0 bases and the J gene lost 0 bases, with 12 bases spanning the gap. CDR1 and CDR2 from the germline V gene are SGHKS and YYEKEE (reference sequence). The CDR3 covers 17 residues. This CDR3 reads CASSLDGQGTNTGELFF. In DNA form, the CDR3 reads TGTGCCAGCAGCTTGGATGGGCAGGGGACGAACACCGGGGAGCTGTTTTTT.

The rearrangement links TRBV6-4 to TRBJ1-1; D is possibly TRBD1 (5 bases). Germline assignment: CDR1 MRHNA and CDR2 SNTAGT. V lost 4 bases and J 5 bases, leaving 11 bases between the germline ends. There are 13 residues in the CDR3. The CDR3, as DNA: TGTGCCAGCAGTGCCAGGGAGGGAACTGAAGCTTTCTTT. Amino acid sequence: CASSAREGTEAFF.

This sequence joins TRBV4-3 and TRBJ2-1; 8 bases match TRBD2. The CDR3 sequence is 15 residues long. CDR1 LGHNA and CDR2 YSLEER come from the germline V gene. The junction had 5 bases not matched to a gene; V was cut back by 0 bases and J by 7 bases. This CDR3 is CASSQDRLAMNEQFF. The CDR3 DNA is TGCGCCAGCAGCCAAGATCGACTAGCGATGAATGAGCAGTTCTTC.

The rearrangement uses TRBV4-2 and TRBJ1-5; TRBD1 matches 8 bases. The CDR3 runs to 12 residues. CDR1 is LGHNA, CDR2 YNFKEQ, per germline. V trimming: 1 base; J trimming: 12 bases; junction bases outside the gene matches: 2. This CDR3 is CASSQGTGHQHF. CDR3 in DNA: TGTGCCAGCAGCCAAGGGACAGGGCACCAGCATTTT.

The chain has TRBV7-3 and TRBJ2-1; maybe TRBD1 (6 bases). CDR1 and CDR2 from the germline V gene are SGHTA and FQGTGA. Between the trimmed V and J ends, which lost 2 bases and 8 bases, there was a span of 10 bases. This CDR3 contains 13 residues. The CDR3 bases are TGTGCCAGCAGCTTACTGGGGGCGGATGAGCAGTTCTTC. Amino acid sequence: CASSLLGADEQFF.